The sequence of this TCR beta chain was determined in a study of T cell responses to AZD1222 COVID-19 vaccine. Produced via immunoSEQ multiplex PCR; TCRdb's table is partial and in-frame only. The data show some 89,000 clones, with roughly 90% seen just once and 2.5% to 3.5% held by the top ten. The CDR3 has 15 amino acids. The germline CDR1 and CDR2 sequences are SGHTA and FQGNSA. V was clipped by 2 bases and J by 4 bases, with 12 bases between them. Findings and limits, study-wide: Among the donors, most were white British and more were female, and clonal diversity was possibly underestimated. Seropositive at baseline were only a handful of AZD1222 recipients.

As regards this clone: What it binds is unknown.

This chain connects TRBV7-2 to TRBJ2-1; D not certain. The sample consisted of peripheral blood, taken on day 0 of AZD1222 vaccination. The receptor's source is an adult in good health. The CDR3 region has the DNA TGTGCCAGCAGCTTACGTTTCCGCGGTTACAATGAGCAGTTCTTC. This sequence encodes CASSLRFRGYNEQFF.